The 13 T cell receptor beta chains below all came from one sample that was sequenced in a study of monozygotic twins with inflammatory bowel disease. Reanalyzing the 5' RACE reads, TCRdb keeps one entry per CDR3 protein, without DNA. The sample totals about 450,000 distinct CDR3 sequences. The sample comprised blood. Receptors were obtained from a human donor with ulcerative colitis or Crohn's disease, or a healthy co-twin of an affected twin (not recorded which).

The rearrangement joins TRBV29-1 to TRBJ2-5; lacking DNA, the TRBD1 call made by TCRdb goes unchecked. The germline CDR1 and CDR2 sequences are SQVTM and ANQGSEA. This CDR3 is 14 amino acids long. CDR3 residues: CSVGSQGGQETQYF. Complete variable domain (other parts from reference TRBV29-1 and TRBJ2-5): SAVISQKPSRDICQRGTSLTIQCQVDSQVTMMFWYRQQPGQSLTLIATANQGSEATYESGFVIDKFPISRPNLTFSTLTVSNMSPEDSSIYLCSVGSQGGQETQYFGPGTRLLVL.

This sequence joins TRBV18 and TRBJ1-1. The CDR3 length is 14 residues. Germline CDR1 is KGHSH and CDR2 is LQKENI. This chain's CDR3 is CASSHRDKNTEAFF.

The V gene is TRBV15, the J gene TRBJ1-5; the TRBD1 assignment by TCRdb is unverifiable without DNA. This CDR3 has 15 amino acids. Germline V CDR1 and CDR2: LNHNV, YYDKDF (reference sequence). The CDR3 sequence is CATSRDQGLTQPQHF.

V is TRBV3-1 and J is TRBJ2-3; no DNA is available, so the TRBD1 call from TCRdb remains unchecked. CDR3 length equals 13 residues. The germline V gene encodes CDR1 LGHDT and CDR2 YNNKEL (reference sequence). CDR3 in amino acids: CASSHGDAWAQYF.

J is TRBJ1-1 and V is TRBV20-1. The CDR3 length is 14 residues. The germline gives CDR1 DFQATT, CDR2 SNEGSKA (reference sequence). This CDR3 reads CSARWPGKDTEAFF.

The chain joins TRBV20-1 to TRBJ1-5; no DNA is available, so the TRBD1 call from TCRdb remains unchecked. Germline assignment: CDR1 DFQATT and CDR2 SNEGSKA (reference sequence). The CDR3 runs to 15 residues. CDR3 sequence reads: CSARDSQGGSQPQHF.

The genes are TRBV6-1 and TRBJ2-7; TCRdb's assignment of TRBD1 cannot be checked, as there is no DNA. This CDR3 has 14 residues. CDR1 is MNHNS and CDR2 is SASEGT in the germline V gene. The CDR3 here is CASSPPTGSYEQYF.

The V and J genes are TRBV2 and TRBJ2-1. CDR1 is SNHLY, CDR2 FYNNEI, per germline. The CDR3 loop spans 14 amino acids. The CDR3 is CASSEAHRVDEQFF.

The CDR3 loop reads CASSAGKSEQYF. The chain recombines TRBV19 with TRBJ2-7; TCRdb designates TRBD2, a call that cannot be tested without DNA. The CDR3 has 12 amino acids. Per the germline V gene, CDR1 is LNHDA and CDR2 is SQIVND (reference sequence).

The gene calls are TRBV27 and TRBJ1-4; TCRdb names TRBD1, which stays unverified in the absence of DNA. There are 17 residues in the CDR3. Germline CDR1 and CDR2: MNHEY and SMNVEV (reference sequence). The CDR3 sequence: CASSLWGLPATNEKLFF. The whole variable domain, remainder taken from reference TRBV27 and TRBJ1-4, is EAQVTQNPRYLITVTGKKLTVTCSQNMNHEYMSWYRQDPGLGLRQIYYSMNVEVTDKGDVPEGYKVSRKEKRNFPLILESPSPNQTSLYFCASSLWGLPATNEKLFFGSGTQLSVL.

The V and J genes are TRBV7-2 and TRBJ2-5; the TRBD2 assignment by TCRdb is unverifiable without DNA. The germline V gene encodes CDR1 SGHTA and CDR2 FQGNSA. The CDR3 covers 15 residues. CDR3 sequence: CASRPRGGFQETQYF.

The rearrangement uses TRBV29-1 and TRBJ2-5; TCRdb picks TRBD1, but there is no DNA to check that call. The CDR3 is 14 amino acids. Germline V gene sequence: CDR1 SQVTM, CDR2 ANQGSEA. CDR3 protein: CSGRDGGGQETQYF.

The chain couples TRBV6-6 to TRBJ2-4; as DNA is missing, the TRBD1 call by TCRdb cannot be tested. Per the germline V gene, CDR1 is MNHNY and CDR2 is SVGAGI (reference sequence). The CDR3 runs to 13 residues. The CDR3 here is CASKGGPENIQYF.